Listed below are T cell receptor beta chains from one sample, sequenced in a study of graft-versus-host responses after intestinal transplantation. Here immunoSEQ multiplex PCR was the method, and the copy in TCRdb shows in-frame clones only, minus some. The data contain about 100,000 clones, roughly 90% of them singletons. These receptors are not linked to any known antigen. The specimen comprised unstimulated CD4+ T cells sorted from spleen or lymph node cells, sampled before transplant. The receptor set was obtained from a human donor who was the organ donor for an intestinal transplant. Each CDR3 is given with its conserved first and last residue. The order of the fields is J gene, clone size, D gene, V gene, CDR3 DNA, CDR3 protein. The D gene is left open where the match is weak. Rows give clone size only sometimes, using once, few, many, or a class for an expanded clone.

TRBJ1-1,NA,TRBD1,TRBV6-5,TGTGCCAGCAGCCCCGTGCAGGGGGCGCGGACTGAAGCTTTCTTT,CASSPVQGARTEAFF
TRBJ2-4,NA,NA,TRBV7-2,TGTGCCAGCTACCGGGGGCCAAGTAACATTCAGTACTTC,CASYRGPSNIQYF
TRBJ1-1,NA,NA,TRBV19,TGTGCCAGTAGTCCACGACGGAGCCAAGCTTTCTTT,CASSPRRSQAFF
TRBJ2-1,NA,NA,TRBV9,TGCGCCAGCAGCGTAGGACAGTACTCCTACAATGAGCAGTTCTTC,CASSVGQYSYNEQFF
TRBJ2-7,NA,TRBD1,TRBV19,TGTGCCAGTAGTATCTCGACCTCTACAGGGGGCAGCTACGAGCAGTACTTC,CASSISTSTGGSYEQYF
TRBJ2-2,once,NA,TRBV18,TGTGCCAGCTCACGGGGGCTATCGAACACCGGGGAGCTGTTTTTT,CASSRGLSNTGELFF
TRBJ2-5,NA,NA,TRBV7-9,TGTGCCAGCAGCTTAGCAGGGGAGACCCATCAGGGAGAGACCCAGTACTTC,CASSLAGETHQGETQYF
TRBJ1-2,NA,NA,TRBV30,TGTGCCTGGAGTGAGGCACGCCTTGAGAGCTACACCTTC,CAWSEARLESYTF
TRBJ2-3,NA,NA,TRBV6-1,TGTGCCAGCCAAGGCAGCACAGATACGCAGTATTTT,CASQGSTDTQYF
TRBJ1-3,NA,NA,TRBV28,TGTGCCAGCAGTTTGCAAAGGAAAACTGGAAACACCATATATTTT,CASSLQRKTGNTIYF
TRBJ2-7,NA,TRBD2,TRBV9,TGTGCCAGCAGCGTAGTGCCTAGCGGGGGGGCGGGGACCTACGAGCAGTACTTC,CASSVVPSGGAGTYEQYF
TRBJ2-1,NA,NA,TRBV29-1,TGCAGCTTCGATACCCAGTCGGGGGATGAGCAGTTCTTC,CSFDTQSGDEQFF
TRBJ2-7,NA,NA,TRBV5-1,TGCGCCAGCAGCCCGATTCAAAGTAGCGGCCCCTACGAGCAGTACTTC,CASSPIQSSGPYEQYF
TRBJ2-5,NA,TRBD1,TRBV19,TGTGCCAGTAGTAAATTAGATTCGGTGGACAGGGGACAACAAGAGACCCAGTACTTC,CASSKLDSVDRGQQETQYF
TRBJ1-2,NA,TRBD1,TRBV2,TGTGCCAGCAGTGTCCCGGACAGGGACTATGGCTACACCTTC,CASSVPDRDYGYTF
TRBJ2-7,NA,NA,TRBV29-1,TGCAGCGTTAAAGGCGATAGTTACGAGCAGTACTTC,CSVKGDSYEQYF
TRBJ2-7,NA,NA,TRBV11-1,TGTGCCAGCAGCTATGACGTCTACGAGCAGTACTTC,CASSYDVYEQYF
TRBJ1-6,NA,TRBD1,TRBV6-5,TGTGCCAGCAGGGAGGGACAGAATAATTCACCCCTCCACTTT,CASREGQNNSPLHF
TRBJ2-6,once,NA,TRBV5-5,TGTGCCAGCAGCTTGTGGGTAATCTCTGGGGCCAACGTCCTGACTTTC,CASSLWVISGANVLTF
TRBJ2-7,NA,NA,TRBV7-2,TGTGCCAGCAGCGTAGACCGAGGCCCATACTACGAGCAGTACTTC,CASSVDRGPYYEQYF
TRBJ1-2,NA,NA,TRBV5-6,TGTGCCAGCAGCTTCCCCGGGGCCCCCACCGGATATGGCTACACCTTC,CASSFPGAPTGYGYTF
TRBJ2-1,NA,TRBD1,TRBV6-6,TGTGCCAGCAGTTTCCCCCAGGGGGCCTCCTACAATGAGCAGTTCTTC,CASSFPQGASYNEQFF
TRBJ2-7,NA,NA,TRBV10-3,TGTGCCATCAGTGCGGGCAGAACCTACGAGCAGTACTTC,CAISAGRTYEQYF
TRBJ1-5,once,TRBD1,TRBV10-3,TGTGCCACAGGCCCAGGACAGGGTTTCGGCAATCAGCCCCAGCATTTT,CATGPGQGFGNQPQHF
TRBJ2-2,NA,NA,TRBV7-9,TGTGCCAGCAGCTTCGGCGGTTCCCTGAACACCGGGGAGCTGTTTTTT,CASSFGGSLNTGELFF
TRBJ1-1,NA,NA,TRBV10-3,TGTGCCATCAGTGAAGACAGTGTCGGGGCCGTAGCTTTCTTT,CAISEDSVGAVAFF
TRBJ2-6,NA,TRBD1,TRBV11-3,TGTGCCAGCAGCCGAGGACAGGGTTCCTCTGGGGCCAACGTCCTGACTTTC,CASSRGQGSSGANVLTF
TRBJ1-5,NA,TRBD1,TRBV19,TGTGCCAGTAGTATACAGGGGGGCGGTCAGCCCCAGCATTTT,CASSIQGGGQPQHF
TRBJ2-3,NA,TRBD2,TRBV28,TGTGCCAGCAGGGGTAGCGGGGGGGCCTCAGATACGCAGTATTTT,CASRGSGGASDTQYF
TRBJ1-6,NA,NA,TRBV6-6,TGTGCCAGCAGTTACAGACAGGCGAGGGGAAATTCACCCCTCCACTTT,CASSYRQARGNSPLHF
TRBJ2-5,once,NA,TRBV20-1,TGCAGTGCTAGAGCTGGGGAGACCCAGTACTTC,CSARAGETQYF
TRBJ1-1,NA,NA,TRBV7-9,TGTGCCAGCAGCTTGGGGCGGCAGGGAAACACTGAAGCTTTCTTT,CASSLGRQGNTEAFF
TRBJ1-6,NA,NA,TRBV27,TGTGCCAGCAGTTTAGGCTCCCTGGGGGCCAATCGTTCACCCCTCCACTTT,CASSLGSLGANRSPLHF
TRBJ1-5,few,NA,TRBV28,TGTGCCAGCAGGTCCTCCAGGGTTGTCGAGAGCAATCAGCCCCAGCATTTT,CASRSSRVVESNQPQHF
TRBJ1-2,NA,NA,TRBV18,TGTGCCAGCTCACCACGATTCGGGGGCGGCTACACCTTC,CASSPRFGGGYTF
TRBJ1-2,medium-sized,NA,TRBV19,TGTGCCAGTAGTATAGGGGGGATAGCTAACTATGGCTACACCTTC,CASSIGGIANYGYTF
TRBJ2-7,NA,NA,TRBV28,TGTGCCAGCAGTTTTATAGGGACACTTTACGAGCAGTACTTC,CASSFIGTLYEQYF
TRBJ1-1,once,TRBD1,TRBV15,TGTGCCACCAGCAGGATAGGGGGCGGGGGCACTGAAGCTTTCTTT,CATSRIGGGGTEAFF
TRBJ1-2,NA,NA,TRBV11-2,TGTGCCAGCAGCTTAGGGGGCGGGGGCTATGGCTACACCTTC,CASSLGGGGYGYTF
TRBJ1-3,NA,NA,TRBV30,TGTGCCTGGGGACCAGGCTCTGGAAACACCATATATTTT,CAWGPGSGNTIYF
TRBJ1-5,NA,NA,TRBV7-2,TGTGCCAGCAGCTTAGCCGGGGATCTTCCTTATAGCAATCAGCCCCAGCATTTT,CASSLAGDLPYSNQPQHF
TRBJ1-5,once,NA,TRBV18,TGTGCCAGCTCACCAGATTTCGGGGGATCGGATAACAATCAGCCCCAGCATTTT,CASSPDFGGSDNNQPQHF
TRBJ2-1,NA,TRBD1,TRBV19,TGTGCCAGTAGTCGGACAGGGCAAGTTTCCTACAATGAGCAGTTCTTC,CASSRTGQVSYNEQFF
TRBJ2-1,NA,TRBD2,TRBV19,TGTGCCAGTAGTAGGGGGGGACTGTATAATGAGCAGTTCTTC,CASSRGGLYNEQFF
TRBJ2-7,NA,NA,TRBV13,TGTGCCAGCAGCTCCCCGGACAGCCACGAGCAGTACTTC,CASSSPDSHEQYF
TRBJ2-2,NA,NA,TRBV14,TGTGCCAGCAGCCAAGGAGGGCGAGGTACCGGGGAGCTGTTTTTT,CASSQGGRGTGELFF
TRBJ1-5,NA,NA,TRBV28,TGTGCCAGCAGACACAGGGCTTATAGCAATCAGCCCCAGCATTTT,CASRHRAYSNQPQHF
TRBJ2-7,NA,TRBD1,TRBV30,TGTGCCTGGAGTGTGGAGACAGGGATGTACGAGCAGTACTTC,CAWSVETGMYEQYF
TRBJ1-2,NA,TRBD1,TRBV28,TGTGCCAGCAGTTCAGGGGGCGCTCGGGGCTACACCTTC,CASSSGGARGYTF
TRBJ1-4,NA,NA,TRBV6-4,TGTGCCAGCAGGAGAGGGAGACGAGAAGAAAAACTGTTTTTT,CASRRGRREEKLFF